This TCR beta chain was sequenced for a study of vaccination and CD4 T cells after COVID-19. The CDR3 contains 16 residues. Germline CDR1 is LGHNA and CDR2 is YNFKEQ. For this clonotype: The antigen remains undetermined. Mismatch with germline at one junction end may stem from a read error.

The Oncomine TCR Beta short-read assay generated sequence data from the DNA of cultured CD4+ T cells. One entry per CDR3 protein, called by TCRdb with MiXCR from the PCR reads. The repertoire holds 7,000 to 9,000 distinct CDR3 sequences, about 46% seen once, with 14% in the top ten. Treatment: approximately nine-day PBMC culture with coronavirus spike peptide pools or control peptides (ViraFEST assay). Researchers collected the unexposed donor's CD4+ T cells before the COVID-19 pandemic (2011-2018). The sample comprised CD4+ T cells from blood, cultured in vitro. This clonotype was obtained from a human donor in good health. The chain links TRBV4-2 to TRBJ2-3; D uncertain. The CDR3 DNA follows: TGTGCCAGCAGCCAAGGAATGATCAGGTTCGGAGATACGCACTATTTT. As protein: CASSQGMIRFGDTHYF.